A selection of T cell receptor beta chains follows, all from one sample in a study of blood T cell repertoires in COVID-19. Sequencing used immunoSEQ multiplex PCR; TCRdb keeps in-frame clones, though not all of them. This repertoire shows about 210,000 clones, 85% to 90% found once; its top ten account for around 25%. Material: PBMCs or T cells enriched from blood (not recorded which). The receptors stem from a woman aged 35 to 49 in a cohort exposed to, infected with or recovered from COVID-19 (not recorded which). The CDR3 runs from the conserved cysteine through the conserved F or W. D genes are given only for firm matches. A clone size is listed for some rows: how often the clone was seen (once, few, many), or a class if it is expanded.

J gene: TRBJ1-5; V gene: TRBV28; CDR3 length: 14; clone size: once; D gene: .; CDR3 protein: CASSLRASNQPQHF; CDR3 DNA: TGTGCCAGCAGTCTGCGAGCTAGCAATCAGCCCCAGCATTTT
J gene: TRBJ1-2; V gene: TRBV10-1; CDR3 length: 13; clone size: .; D gene: .; CDR3 protein: CASSPRVARGYTF; CDR3 DNA: TGCGCCAGCAGCCCCAGGGTAGCTCGTGGCTACACCTTC
J gene: TRBJ2-3; V gene: TRBV7-8; CDR3 length: 15; clone size: .; D gene: TRBD1; CDR3 protein: CASSSGDRGADTQYF; CDR3 DNA: TGTGCCAGCAGCTCGGGGGACAGGGGGGCAGATACGCAGTATTTT
J gene: TRBJ2-7; V gene: TRBV7-2; CDR3 length: 15; clone size: .; D gene: .; CDR3 protein: CASSFRGETAYEQYF; CDR3 DNA: TGTGCCAGCAGCTTTCGTGGAGAGACAGCCTACGAGCAGTACTTC
J gene: TRBJ2-1; V gene: TRBV27; CDR3 length: 15; clone size: .; D gene: .; CDR3 protein: CASSLGRGARDEQFF; CDR3 DNA: TGTGCCAGCAGTTTAGGTCGGGGGGCGAGAGATGAGCAGTTCTTC
J gene: TRBJ2-1; V gene: TRBV6-5; CDR3 length: 15; clone size: .; D gene: TRBD2; CDR3 protein: CASSIGTSGSNEQFF; CDR3 DNA: TGTGCCAGCAGCATTGGGACTAGCGGGAGCAATGAGCAGTTCTTC
J gene: TRBJ2-3; V gene: TRBV14; CDR3 length: 16; clone size: .; D gene: TRBD2; CDR3 protein: CASSQLGLASSDTQYF; CDR3 DNA: TGTGCCAGCAGCCAGCTTGGACTAGCGTCCTCAGATACGCAGTATTTT
J gene: TRBJ2-5; V gene: TRBV7-2; CDR3 length: 15; clone size: .; D gene: TRBD1; CDR3 protein: CASSSAGGQQETQYF; CDR3 DNA: TGTGCCAGCAGCTCCGCAGGGGGACAGCAAGAGACCCAGTACTTC
J gene: TRBJ1-3; V gene: TRBV10-3; CDR3 length: 14; clone size: .; D gene: .; CDR3 protein: CAISEGSSGDTIYF; CDR3 DNA: TGTGCCATCAGTGAGGGCAGCAGCGGGGACACCATATATTTT
J gene: TRBJ1-1; V gene: TRBV7-2; CDR3 length: 15; clone size: .; D gene: TRBD1; CDR3 protein: CASSPTTGVATEAFF; CDR3 DNA: TGTGCCAGCAGCCCCACCACAGGGGTGGCCACTGAAGCTTTCTTT
J gene: TRBJ2-7; V gene: TRBV20-1; CDR3 length: 11; clone size: .; D gene: .; CDR3 protein: CSARDSYEQYF; CDR3 DNA: TGCAGTGCTAGAGACTCTTACGAGCAGTACTTC
J gene: TRBJ1-1; V gene: TRBV27; CDR3 length: 16; clone size: .; D gene: TRBD1; CDR3 protein: CASSLFLPGQGSEAFF; CDR3 DNA: TGTGCCAGCAGTTTATTTCTGCCGGGACAGGGGTCTGAAGCTTTCTTT
J gene: TRBJ1-1; V gene: TRBV2; CDR3 length: 15; clone size: .; D gene: .; CDR3 protein: CASSEGREVNTEAFF; CDR3 DNA: TGTGCCAGCAGTGAGGGCAGGGAAGTAAACACTGAAGCTTTCTTT
J gene: TRBJ2-7; V gene: TRBV27; CDR3 length: 15; clone size: .; D gene: TRBD1; CDR3 protein: CASSETGGVTYEQYF; CDR3 DNA: TGTGCCAGCAGTGAGACAGGGGGCGTCACCTACGAGCAGTACTTC
J gene: TRBJ2-3; V gene: TRBV7-6; CDR3 length: 13; clone size: .; D gene: .; CDR3 protein: CASSLKLTDTQYF; CDR3 DNA: TGTGCCAGCAGCTTAAAACTCACAGATACGCAGTATTTT
J gene: TRBJ2-1; V gene: TRBV11-3; CDR3 length: 19; clone size: .; D gene: TRBD2; CDR3 protein: CASGRAGGLSLISYNEQFF; CDR3 DNA: TGTGCCAGCGGACGGGCGGGAGGTCTCTCACTCATCTCCTACAATGAGCAGTTCTTC
J gene: TRBJ1-5; V gene: TRBV7-6; CDR3 length: 15; clone size: .; D gene: .; CDR3 protein: CASSLAGGISQPQHF; CDR3 DNA: TGTGCCAGCAGCTTAGCGGGGGGAATCAGTCAGCCCCAGCATTTT
J gene: TRBJ2-5; V gene: TRBV5-1; CDR3 length: 15; clone size: .; D gene: TRBD1; CDR3 protein: CASSQGQGGEETQYF; CDR3 DNA: TGCGCCAGCAGCCAAGGACAGGGCGGAGAAGAGACCCAGTACTTC
J gene: TRBJ2-1; V gene: TRBV29-1; CDR3 length: 12; clone size: .; D gene: .; CDR3 protein: CSVVGTERGQFF; CDR3 DNA: TGCAGCGTTGTAGGCACCGAACGGGGGCAGTTCTTC
J gene: TRBJ1-1; V gene: TRBV10-2; CDR3 length: 9; clone size: .; D gene: .; CDR3 protein: CASGPEAFF; CDR3 DNA: TGCGCCAGCGGCCCTGAAGCTTTCTTT
J gene: TRBJ2-7; V gene: TRBV28; CDR3 length: 17; clone size: .; D gene: TRBD1; CDR3 protein: CASRQPRLGQALYEQYF; CDR3 DNA: TGTGCCAGCAGACAACCCCGGCTCGGACAGGCCCTCTACGAGCAGTACTTC
J gene: TRBJ1-1; V gene: TRBV5-5; CDR3 length: 14; clone size: .; D gene: .; CDR3 protein: CASSLDRMNTEAFF; CDR3 DNA: TGTGCCAGCAGCTTGGACAGAATGAACACTGAAGCTTTCTTT
J gene: TRBJ2-7; V gene: TRBV29-1; CDR3 length: 14; clone size: .; D gene: TRBD1; CDR3 protein: CSVATTGGSYEQYF; CDR3 DNA: TGCAGCGTTGCTACGACAGGGGGCTCATACGAGCAGTACTTC
J gene: TRBJ2-7; V gene: TRBV5-1; CDR3 length: 15; clone size: .; D gene: TRBD1; CDR3 protein: CASSAMLGTGYEQYF; CDR3 DNA: TGCGCCAGCAGCGCCATGCTCGGGACAGGGTACGAGCAGTACTTC
J gene: TRBJ2-3; V gene: TRBV19; CDR3 length: 16; clone size: .; D gene: .; CDR3 protein: CASSVLEGALGDTQYF; CDR3 DNA: TGTGCCAGTAGTGTCCTTGAGGGAGCCCTCGGCGATACGCAGTATTTT
J gene: TRBJ1-2; V gene: TRBV11-2; CDR3 length: 12; clone size: .; D gene: .; CDR3 protein: CASSLFQAGYTF; CDR3 DNA: TGTGCCAGCAGCTTATTCCAGGCCGGCTACACCTTC
J gene: TRBJ2-7; V gene: TRBV4-3; CDR3 length: 15; clone size: .; D gene: TRBD2; CDR3 protein: CASSQDSGRNYEQYF; CDR3 DNA: TGCGCCAGCAGCCAAGATAGCGGGAGGAACTACGAGCAGTACTTC
J gene: TRBJ2-1; V gene: TRBV27; CDR3 length: 13; clone size: .; D gene: TRBD2; CDR3 protein: CASSVSGSGEQFF; CDR3 DNA: TGTGCCAGCAGTGTCAGCGGGAGTGGGGAGCAGTTCTTC
J gene: TRBJ2-3; V gene: TRBV15; CDR3 length: 15; clone size: .; D gene: .; CDR3 protein: CATSRERYPTDTQYF; CDR3 DNA: TGTGCCACCAGCAGAGAGCGCTACCCGACAGATACGCAGTATTTT
J gene: TRBJ2-7; V gene: TRBV5-5; CDR3 length: 14; clone size: .; D gene: TRBD1; CDR3 protein: CASSSGQRTYEQYF; CDR3 DNA: TGTGCCAGCAGCTCGGGACAGCGGACCTACGAGCAGTACTTC
J gene: TRBJ1-1; V gene: TRBV4-3; CDR3 length: 15; clone size: .; D gene: .; CDR3 protein: CASSQLTGGNTEAFF; CDR3 DNA: TGCGCCAGCAGCCAGTTGACGGGGGGGAACACTGAAGCTTTCTTT
J gene: TRBJ2-1; V gene: TRBV2; CDR3 length: 13; clone size: .; D gene: .; CDR3 protein: CASIPHAGTEQFF; CDR3 DNA: TGTGCCAGCATCCCGCACGCCGGGACAGAGCAGTTCTTC
J gene: TRBJ1-2; V gene: TRBV10-1; CDR3 length: 12; clone size: .; D gene: .; CDR3 protein: CANSPTNYGYTF; CDR3 DNA: TGCGCCAACTCCCCTACTAACTATGGCTACACCTTC
J gene: TRBJ1-3; V gene: TRBV29-1; CDR3 length: 12; clone size: .; D gene: .; CDR3 protein: CSAVYSGNTIYF; CDR3 DNA: TGCAGCGCCGTTTACTCTGGAAACACCATATATTTT
J gene: TRBJ1-1; V gene: TRBV27; CDR3 length: 15; clone size: .; D gene: .; CDR3 protein: CASSLSAGTVTEAFF; CDR3 DNA: TGTGCCAGCAGTTTATCGGCGGGTACGGTTACTGAAGCTTTCTTT
J gene: TRBJ1-2; V gene: TRBV24-1; CDR3 length: 13; clone size: .; D gene: .; CDR3 protein: CATSDLKGYGYTF; CDR3 DNA: TGTGCCACCAGTGATTTGAAGGGGTATGGCTACACCTTC
J gene: TRBJ2-1; V gene: TRBV11-3; CDR3 length: 13; clone size: .; D gene: .; CDR3 protein: CASSPEGYNEQFF; CDR3 DNA: TGTGCCAGCAGCCCAGAGGGTTACAATGAGCAGTTCTTC
J gene: TRBJ1-5; V gene: TRBV4-1; CDR3 length: 15; clone size: .; D gene: TRBD1; CDR3 protein: CASSWGQGSSQPQHF; CDR3 DNA: TGCGCCAGCAGCTGGGGACAGGGTAGCAGTCAGCCCCAGCATTTT
J gene: TRBJ2-7; V gene: TRBV2; CDR3 length: 14; clone size: .; D gene: .; CDR3 protein: CASSEATAWSEQYF; CDR3 DNA: TGTGCCAGCAGTGAAGCGACCGCCTGGAGTGAGCAGTACTTC
J gene: TRBJ2-1; V gene: TRBV28; CDR3 length: 15; clone size: .; D gene: TRBD2; CDR3 protein: CASSLSGGAYNEQFF; CDR3 DNA: TGTGCCAGCAGTCTTAGCGGGGGGGCCTACAATGAGCAGTTCTTC
J gene: TRBJ1-1; V gene: TRBV12-5; CDR3 length: 11; clone size: .; D gene: TRBD1; CDR3 protein: CASAMGQGTFF; CDR3 DNA: TGTGCTAGTGCTATGGGACAGGGTACTTTCTTT
J gene: TRBJ1-2; V gene: TRBV4-2; CDR3 length: 16; clone size: .; D gene: .; CDR3 protein: CASSQGPRQVLYGYTF; CDR3 DNA: TGTGCCAGCAGCCAAGGCCCCCGACAGGTTCTCTATGGCTACACCTTC
J gene: TRBJ2-3; V gene: TRBV28; CDR3 length: 14; clone size: .; D gene: .; CDR3 protein: CASTLGLQGDTQYF; CDR3 DNA: TGTGCCAGCACCCTCGGACTTCAAGGAGATACGCAGTATTTT
J gene: TRBJ1-1; V gene: TRBV5-1; CDR3 length: 14; clone size: .; D gene: .; CDR3 protein: CASRQGSGNTEAFF; CDR3 DNA: TGCGCCAGCAGACAGGGCAGTGGGAACACTGAAGCTTTCTTT
J gene: TRBJ1-1; V gene: TRBV6-5; CDR3 length: 13; clone size: .; D gene: .; CDR3 protein: CASSLGQSTEAFF; CDR3 DNA: TGTGCCAGCAGCCTCGGACAGAGCACTGAAGCTTTCTTT
J gene: TRBJ2-7; V gene: TRBV6-6; CDR3 length: 15; clone size: .; D gene: .; CDR3 protein: CASSYSLDFPYEQYF; CDR3 DNA: TGTGCCAGCAGTTACTCCTTGGACTTCCCCTACGAGCAGTACTTC
J gene: TRBJ1-2; V gene: TRBV4-1; CDR3 length: 17; clone size: .; D gene: TRBD1; CDR3 protein: CASSQDRTGVANYGYTF; CDR3 DNA: TGCGCCAGCAGCCAAGATCGGACAGGTGTAGCTAACTATGGCTACACCTTC
J gene: TRBJ1-3; V gene: TRBV5-1; CDR3 length: 16; clone size: .; D gene: .; CDR3 protein: CASSLDSLSSGNTIYF; CDR3 DNA: TGCGCCAGCAGCTTGGACAGCTTGAGCTCTGGAAACACCATATATTTT
J gene: TRBJ1-2; V gene: TRBV21-1; CDR3 length: 20; clone size: .; D gene: .; CDR3 protein: CASSKGGVLQGRQNGDGYTF; CDR3 DNA: TGTGCCAGCAGCAAAGGTGGTGTACTACAGGGGCGGCAGAATGGGGATGGCTACACCTTC
J gene: TRBJ2-2; V gene: TRBV21-1; CDR3 length: 18; clone size: .; D gene: .; CDR3 protein: CASSKVFGRGRNTGELFF; CDR3 DNA: TGTGCCAGCAGCAAAGTATTTGGGCGGGGGCGTAACACCGGGGAGCTGTTTTTT
J gene: TRBJ2-1; V gene: TRBV3-1/TRBV3-2; CDR3 length: 16; clone size: .; D gene: TRBD2; CDR3 protein: CASSPATETSVIEQFF; CDR3 DNA: TGTGCCAGCAGCCCCGCTACTGAAACTAGCGTTATTGAGCAGTTCTTC
J gene: TRBJ1-2; V gene: TRBV5-5; CDR3 length: 16; clone size: .; D gene: .; CDR3 protein: CASSLSRLQPHYGYTF; CDR3 DNA: TGTGCCAGCAGCTTGTCGAGACTCCAGCCCCACTATGGCTACACCTTC
J gene: TRBJ2-3; V gene: TRBV15; CDR3 length: 16; clone size: .; D gene: TRBD1; CDR3 protein: CATSRGTGGSTDTQYF; CDR3 DNA: TGTGCCACCAGCAGAGGGACAGGGGGGAGTACAGATACGCAGTATTTT